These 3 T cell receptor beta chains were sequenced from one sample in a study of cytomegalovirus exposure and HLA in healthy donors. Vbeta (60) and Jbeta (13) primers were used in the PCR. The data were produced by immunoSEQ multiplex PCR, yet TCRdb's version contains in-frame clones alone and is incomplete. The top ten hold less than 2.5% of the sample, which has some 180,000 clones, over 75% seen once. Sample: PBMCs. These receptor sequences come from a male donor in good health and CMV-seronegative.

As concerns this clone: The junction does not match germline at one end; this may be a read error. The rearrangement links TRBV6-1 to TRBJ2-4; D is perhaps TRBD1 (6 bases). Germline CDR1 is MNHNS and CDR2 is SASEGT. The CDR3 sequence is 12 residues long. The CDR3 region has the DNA TGTGCCAGCAGTGCGCAGGGACCAGGGGCGGACTTC. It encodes CASSAQGPGADF.

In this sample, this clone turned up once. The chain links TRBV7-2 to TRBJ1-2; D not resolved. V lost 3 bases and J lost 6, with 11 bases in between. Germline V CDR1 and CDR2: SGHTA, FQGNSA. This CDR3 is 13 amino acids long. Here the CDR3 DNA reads TGTGCCAGCAGCTTGACGGGGTGGGATGGCTACACCTTC. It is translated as CASSLTGWDGYTF.

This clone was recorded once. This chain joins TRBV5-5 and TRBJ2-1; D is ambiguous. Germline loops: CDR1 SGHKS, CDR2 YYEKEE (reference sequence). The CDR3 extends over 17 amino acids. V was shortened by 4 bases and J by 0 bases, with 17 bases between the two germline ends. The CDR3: CASSPVIDTGSYNEQFF. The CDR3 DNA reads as TGTGCCAGCAGCCCCGTGATTGACACCGGCTCCTACAATGAGCAGTTCTTC.